The 21 T cell receptor beta chains given below trace back to one sample, sequenced in a study of CD8 T cells in ankylosing spondylitis. TCRdb re-called the 5' RACE reads through MiXCR, storing one row per CDR3 protein. The data contain 130,000 to 150,000 distinct CDR3 sequences, 7.5% to 9.5% of them seen just once; the ten biggest clones take up less than 7.5%. Specimen: synovial fluid, either unsorted or a sorted T cell fraction (not recorded which). The receptors were gathered from a male donor with ankylosing spondylitis.

This clonotype appeared many times. The chain has TRBV6-1 and TRBJ1-2; D may be TRBD1 (5 bases). The CDR3 is 14 residues long. V was trimmed by 0 bases and J by 7 bases, leaving 12 bases between them. The germline CDR1 and CDR2 sequences are MNHNS and SASEGT. CDR3 amino acids: CASSEARRGGGYTF. CDR3 in DNA: TGTGCCAGCAGTGAAGCGAGGAGGGGAGGTGGCTACACCTTC.

The rearrangement links TRBV18 to TRBJ2-7, with unresolved D. V lost 3 bases, J lost 9 bases, and 18 bases lay in between. The CDR3 consists of 14 residues. Germline V gene lookup returns CDR1 KGHSH and CDR2 LQKENI. CDR3 region: CASSPGFGLVSQYF. The DNA for the CDR3 is TGTGCCAGCTCACCCGGGTTTGGGTTGGTTTCGCAGTACTTC.

This chain's CDR3 is CSAHARTIYGYTF. The DNA for the CDR3 is TGCAGTGCTCACGCCAGGACTATCTATGGCTACACCTTC. The chain uses TRBV20-1 and TRBJ1-2; no clear D. The V gene lost 5 bases and the J gene lost 4 bases, with 14 bases spanning the gap. This CDR3 region has 13 residues. The germline CDR1 and CDR2 sequences are DFQATT and SNEGSKA (reference sequence).

This clonotype was recorded at least ten times. The chain uses TRBV20-1 and TRBJ1-4; D gene unclear. The ends were cut back, 5 bases at V and 8 bases at J, with 15 bases in the middle. Looked up from germline, CDR1 is DFQATT and CDR2 is SNEGSKA (reference sequence). This CDR3 is built from 13 residues. The CDR3: CSAGSGYGEKLFF. The CDR3, as DNA: TGCAGTGCTGGTAGCGGTTACGGGGAAAAACTGTTTTTT.

V is TRBV6-1 and J is TRBJ2-7, with D maybe TRBD1 (8 bases). CDR1 is MNHNS and CDR2 is SASEGT in the germline V gene. The CDR3 loop spans 14 amino acids. Trimming stripped 6 bases from V and 5 bases from J, with 17 bases between. The CDR3 bases are TGTGCCAGCAGACTCAATACAGGGGGGGACGAGCAGTACTTC. Residues: CASRLNTGGDEQYF.

This clonotype showed up many times. V and J are TRBV20-1 and TRBJ2-6; D is tentatively TRBD1 or TRBD2 (5 bases each). The V gene lost 5 bases and the J gene lost 2 bases, with 16 bases spanning the gap. The length of the CDR3 is 16 residues. The germline V gene encodes CDR1 DFQATT and CDR2 SNEGSKA (reference sequence). The CDR3 loop reads CSAWGGGEAGANVLTF. The DNA of the CDR3 is TGCAGTGCTTGGGGTGGGGGAGAGGCTGGGGCCAACGTCCTGACTTTC.

Only one count was recorded for this clonotype. A much bigger clone sits one base away, suggesting this may be a read error. The CDR3 loop reads CASSPWGTTATQYF. The CDR3 nucleotides are TGTGCCAGCAGCCCATGGGGGACCACAGCTACGCAGTATTTT. The rearrangement joins TRBV3-1 to TRBJ2-3, with D possibly called TRBD1 or TRBD2 (5 bases each). Germline V gene data show CDR1 as LGHDT and CDR2 as YNNKEL (reference sequence). The CDR3 length is 14 residues.

The table lists this clonotype with many counts. The chain employs TRBV28 and TRBJ1-2; 7 nucleotides match TRBD1. CDR3 size: 14 residues. Trimming took 8 bases from V and 8 from J; bases not matched to a gene: 14. Germline V CDR1 and CDR2: MDHEN, SYDVKM. The CDR3 sequence is CASLAPGQSEGYTF. CDR3 DNA: TGTGCCAGCCTGGCTCCGGGACAGTCAGAAGGCTACACCTTC.

This clonotype turned up a few times. The genes are TRBV11-2 and TRBJ1-1; 7 positions match TRBD1. J was trimmed by 3 bases and V by 3 bases; bases with no gene match: 1. In germline, CDR1 is SGHAT, CDR2 FQNNGV. CDR3 length: 13 residues. CDR3 amino acids: CASSFTGDTEAFF. The CDR3 bases are TGTGCCAGCAGCTTCACAGGGGACACTGAAGCTTTCTTT.

This clonotype was observed a few times. The J gene is TRBJ2-5, the V gene TRBV30; D may be TRBD1 (6 bases). The germline V gene has CDR1 GTSNPN and CDR2 SVGIG (reference sequence). The CDR3 runs to 14 residues. Trimming took off 4 bases at V and 7 bases at J, with 19 bases between the two ends. The CDR3, as DNA: TGTGCCTGGACTCAATCCACAGGGTATGGGACCCAGTACTTC. As protein: CAWTQSTGYGTQYF.

In its sample, this clonotype was seen many times. This chain connects TRBV12-3 or TRBV12-4 to TRBJ1-1; D not certain. The CDR3 consists of 12 residues. V shed 1 base and J shed 7 bases, with 7 bases lying between them. CDR3 nucleotides: TGTGCCAGCAGTTTAGGACCGAGTGAAGCTTTCTTT. It is translated as CASSLGPSEAFF.

This chain connects TRBV7-9 to TRBJ1-1, with TRBD1 matching 7 bases. This CDR3 comprises 15 residues. The junction had 8 bases not matched to a gene; V was cut back by 1 base and J by 6 bases. Germline values: CDR1 SEHNR, CDR2 FQNEAQ (reference sequence). CDR3 region: CASSLGGGAYPEAFF. As DNA, the CDR3 is TGTGCCAGCAGCTTAGGAGGGGGCGCTTACCCTGAAGCTTTCTTT. Based on the CDR3 plus reference TRBV7-9 and TRBJ1-1, the full variable domain is DTGVSQNPRHKITKRGQNVTFRCDPISEHNRLYWYRQTLGQGPEFLTYFQNEAQLEKSRLLSDRFSAERPKGSFSTLEIQRTEQGDSAMYLCASSLGGGAYPEAFFGQGTRLTVV.

At least ten counts were recorded for this clonotype. This chain connects TRBV27 to TRBJ2-7, with 8 bases aligning to TRBD1. The CDR3 has 13 residues. Looked up from germline, CDR1 is MNHEY and CDR2 is SMNVEV (reference sequence). The V segment lost 3 bases and the J segment 4 bases; nucleotides outside the gene matches: 2. The CDR3 loop is CASSFNRGYEQYF. The CDR3 coding sequence is TGTGCCAGCAGTTTCAACAGGGGGTACGAGCAGTACTTC.

This clonotype was observed many times. This chain joins TRBV27 and TRBJ1-4, with 7 nucleotides matching TRBD1. The CDR3 has 15 residues. The germline CDR1 and CDR2 sequences are MNHEY and SMNVEV (reference sequence). V shed 4 bases and J 6 bases; nucleotides not matched to a gene: 8. The CDR3 bases are TGTGCCAGCAGTTGCGACAGGGCCGTTGATGAAAAACTGTTTTTT. Residues: CASSCDRAVDEKLFF.

This chain uses TRBV5-4 with TRBJ2-1; D possibly corresponds to TRBD2 (5 bases). The V end lost 1 base, the J end lost 6 bases, and 8 bases lay between the germline ends. The CDR3 has 13 amino acids. Looked up from germline, CDR1 is SGHNT and CDR2 is YYREEE (reference sequence). The CDR3, as DNA: TGTGCCAGCAGCTTGACAGCGGTCAATGAGCAGTTCTTC. Translation gives CASSLTAVNEQFF.

This clonotype showed up just a few times. This sequence joins TRBV30 and TRBJ2-2; 7 nucleotides line up with TRBD1. Trimming cost V 5 bases and J 4 bases; bases outside gene matches: 4. Germline lookup yields CDR1 GTSNPN and CDR2 SVGIG (reference sequence). The CDR3 loop spans 13 amino acids. CDR3 in DNA: TGTGCCTGGGAGGACAGGCCCACCGGGGAGCTGTTTTTT. Encoded protein: CAWEDRPTGELFF.

This clonotype came up many times. The chain couples TRBV28 to TRBJ2-3; D not resolved. Germline CDR1 reads MDHEN; CDR2 reads SYDVKM. The V end was cut by 11 bases, the J end by 2 bases, with 14 bases between. CDR3 size: 13 residues. The CDR3 sequence: CASGNRDTDTQYF. The DNA for the CDR3 is TGTGCCTCGGGTAACAGAGACACAGATACGCAGTATTTT.

This clonotype was counted a few times. The chain is built from TRBV6-5 and TRBJ2-3; the D is unclear. The CDR3 has 14 amino acids. Germline V gene sequence: CDR1 MNHEY, CDR2 SVGAGI. V was clipped by 4 bases and J by 6 bases, with 14 bases between them. In DNA form, the CDR3 reads TGTGCCAGCAGTTCTAAACCTTCCGCGGATACGCAGTATTTT. Protein: CASSSKPSADTQYF.

This clonotype was observed many times. The rearrangement uses TRBV12-3 or TRBV12-4 and TRBJ1-1; 7 nucleotides agree with TRBD1. The V gene end was trimmed by 7 bases and the J gene end by 6 bases; junction bases not matched to a gene: 8. The CDR3 length is 13 residues. DNA of the CDR3: TGTGCCAGCACCTTGACAGGGTGGGCTGAAGCTTTCTTT. Residues: CASTLTGWAEAFF.

The table lists this clonotype with a few counts. V gene TRBV5-4 combines with J gene TRBJ2-1; no firm D call. This CDR3 has 14 amino acids. Germline V gives CDR1 SGHNT, CDR2 YYREEE (reference sequence). Trimming shortened V by 0 bases and J by 4 bases, and 8 bases separated the two germline ends. In DNA, the CDR3 is TGTGCCAGCAGCTTGGTAGACCCTTACAATGAGCAGTTCTTC. Encoded protein: CASSLVDPYNEQFF.

This clonotype showed up many times. The chain joins TRBV20-1 to TRBJ2-7; D is perhaps TRBD2 (5 bases). Trimming left V 2 bases short and J 5 bases short, with 10 bases between. In germline, CDR1 is DFQATT, CDR2 SNEGSKA (reference sequence). This CDR3 has 12 amino acids. The CDR3 is CSARRGANEQYF. CDR3 coding DNA: TGCAGTGCTAGACGGGGAGCTAACGAGCAGTACTTC.